The clone carrying this T cell receptor (beta chain) was detected a few times. This specimen belongs to a study of T-cell memory formation after mild COVID-19. Using its own MiXCR run on the 5' RACE reads, TCRdb lists one record per CDR3 protein. The profile shows tens of thousands of distinct CDR3 sequences, 7.3% of them singletons. The CDR3 is 15 residues long. Germline-derived CDR1 and CDR2 are MGHDK and SYGVNS. V lost 3 bases, J lost 5 bases, and 15 bases lay in between. This clonotype originated in a man in his late teens or twenties who had mild COVID-19 (a few samples of this study predate the infection). Cell type and time point are not known. V and J are TRBV25-1 and TRBJ2-3; the D call may be TRBD1 or TRBD2 (5 bases each). The sequencing sample was made of PBMCs or a T cell subset sorted from them (not recorded which). In DNA, the CDR3 is TGTGCCAGCAGTGATGTAGCCGGGGCCGGAGATACGCAGTATTTT. This translates into CASSDVAGAGDTQYF.